This entry features one TCR beta chain sequence. The data derive from a study of blood T cell repertoires in COVID-19. The V gene's germline CDR1 is PRHDT and CDR2 FYEKMQ (reference sequence). J lost 4 bases, V lost 4 bases, and 9 bases had no gene match. This CDR3 spans 17 amino acids. Cohort 3 recovery required two negative PCRs, clearance, or symptom resolution. In the original processing: It was from reference gene primer amplification that nucleated cell counts were estimated. Here immunoSEQ multiplex PCR was the method, and the copy in TCRdb shows in-frame clones only, minus some. From that table come the V and J calls and clone size; the DNA was used to work out D and trimming. The repertoire holds over 400,000 clones, about nine tenths seen once, with approximately 8% in the top ten.

This TCR was sampled from a woman in her fifties or sixties who had recovered from COVID-19. The chain employs TRBV13 and TRBJ2-7, with TRBD2 identical over 14 bases. The sequenced material came from PBMCs or T cells enriched from blood (not recorded which). CDR3 sequence: CASSSLRLAGGTYEQYF. CDR3 in DNA: TGTGCCAGCAGCTCCCTTCGACTAGCGGGGGGGACTTACGAGCAGTACTTC.